A selection of T cell receptor beta chains follows, all from one sample in a study of blood T cell repertoires in COVID-19. Clones were sequenced by immunoSEQ multiplex PCR, and TCRdb holds only the in-frame ones, with some missing. Here the sample spans fewer than 110,000 clones, about 90% being singletons. The source material was peripheral blood. The origin of the receptors is a human donor in a cohort sampled during active COVID-19. The CDR3 runs from the conserved cysteine through the conserved F or W.

V,J,length,CDR3
TRBV6-5,TRBJ2-5,13,CASGAVEQETQYF
TRBV6-5,TRBJ1-1,11,CASIREREAFF
TRBV5-1,TRBJ2-7,12,CASSLQGVEQYF
TRBV7-3,TRBJ2-1,14,CASSLGTPWDEQFF
TRBV28,TRBJ1-4,14,CASRVGGTNEKLFF
TRBV5-1,TRBJ1-1,14,CASSLAVSVTEAFF
TRBV5-1,TRBJ2-3,14,CASSFGQLQDTQYF
TRBV6-2/TRBV6-3,TRBJ2-5,14,CASSYRDYGETQYF
TRBV6-5,TRBJ1-6,13,CASSRDTNSPLHF
TRBV5-4,TRBJ1-2,14,CASSLSRENYGYTF
TRBV28,TRBJ1-4,16,CASSPSRGQGEEKLFF
TRBV7-8,TRBJ2-4,17,CASSSTEGTLAKNIQYF
TRBV2,TRBJ2-2,16,CASSGDGGAGTGELFF
TRBV3-1/TRBV3-2,TRBJ2-3,17,CASSQGGLRLSPDTQYF
TRBV7-6,TRBJ2-2,16,CASSRPSGGPAGELFF
TRBV19,TRBJ2-2,14,CASSKPGGSGELFF
TRBV5-6,TRBJ2-5,13,CASSLDGGETQYF
TRBV6-5,TRBJ2-7,15,CASSYGGNSPYEQYF
TRBV9,TRBJ2-7,14,CASSVGAPPWEQYF
TRBV5-1,TRBJ1-2,14,CASSLSGTDYGYTF
TRBV5-5,TRBJ1-2,13,CASSPDREYGYTF
TRBV7-9,TRBJ1-1,13,CASSTPSTPEAFF
TRBV19,TRBJ2-6,14,CASTTGYGANVLTF
TRBV24-1,TRBJ2-5,16,CATSDIPGQGKETQYF
TRBV15,TRBJ1-1,12,CATSRNQGGAFF
TRBV6-4,TRBJ2-1,15,CASSETASGSYEQFF
TRBV6-6,TRBJ1-5,13,CASSYPGIQPQHF
TRBV12-3/TRBV12-4,TRBJ1-2,13,CASSLDQNYGYTF
TRBV7-9,TRBJ2-5,16,CASSPNPGQGRETQYF
TRBV19,TRBJ2-3,15,CASSGGQTSTDTQYF
TRBV5-4,TRBJ1-6,15,CASGLSTGRNSPLHF
TRBV12-3/TRBV12-4,TRBJ2-7,12,CASQRGGAEQYF
TRBV4-1,TRBJ2-5,18,CASSQEGLAGGEGETQYF
TRBV27,TRBJ1-2,13,CASSRTGGDGYTF
TRBV11-2,TRBJ2-7,12,CASSLVAHEQYF
TRBV24-1,TRBJ2-5,14,CATSDRRGTETQYF
TRBV28,TRBJ2-2,16,CANTSPTRPNTGELFF
TRBV14,TRBJ2-7,15,CASSQEGSLRSKQYF
TRBV27,TRBJ1-1,11,CASSADSEAFF
TRBV9,TRBJ2-5,15,CASSVVSGGAETQYF
TRBV12-3/TRBV12-4,TRBJ2-5,12,CASSRWQETQYF
TRBV9,TRBJ1-1,14,CASSADWDATEAFF
TRBV19,TRBJ2-7,13,CASSIGNANEQYF
TRBV4-1,TRBJ1-2,17,CASSQSTRRETLYGYTF
TRBV7-2,TRBJ2-1,16,CASSPTGTRGDNEQFF
TRBV6-5,TRBJ2-1,14,CASSYGTRYNEQFF
TRBV27,TRBJ2-6,17,CASSFQGPRFGANVLTF
TRBV11-3,TRBJ1-3,15,CASSPGRGPGNTIYF
TRBV24-1,TRBJ2-5,17,CATSARWEAGGKETQYF
TRBV6-6,TRBJ2-7,15,CASSSVRAGGDEQYF
TRBV5-1,TRBJ1-2,15,CASSLHRGRDYGYTF
TRBV7-3,TRBJ2-5,13,CASSLSPRGTQYF